This T cell receptor (beta chain) was profiled in a study of spatial heterogeneity in lung cancer. Study-wide background: The donor group consisted of under 95 patients who had untreated, early-stage non-small cell lung cancer. Detected beta-chain sequences consistently exceeded alpha-chain sequences.

One entry per CDR3 protein results from TCRdb running MiXCR on the 5' RACE reads. This table holds over 70,000 distinct CDR3 sequences, over 7% found once. The time point: blood at routine non-recurrence follow-up after resection. Sequencing covered unsorted whole RNA taken from tumor, nontumor lung or frozen PBMC. V was clipped by 1 base and J by 1 base, with 8 bases between them. The CDR3 extends over 14 amino acids. The V gene's germline CDR1 is SGHRS and CDR2 YFSETQ. This specimen was PBMCs, taken at follow-up. The chain uses TRBV5-1 and TRBJ2-5; no clear D. This TCR was recovered from a female donor with early-stage non-small cell lung cancer. The CDR3 region is CASSLISGQETQYF. CDR3 nucleotide sequence: TGCGCCAGCAGCTTGATCTCAGGCCAAGAGACCCAGTACTTC.